The rows below give T cell receptor beta chains drawn from one sample of a study of blood T cell repertoires in COVID-19. Some clones are missing from TCRdb's copy, which holds only in-frame ones; the method was immunoSEQ multiplex PCR. Among some 130,000 clones listed, about 72% were seen once. What was sequenced was peripheral blood. The receptors derive from a woman between 65 and 79 years old with acute or convalescent COVID-19. The CDR3 runs from the conserved cysteine through the conserved F or W. A D gene is named only where the DNA matches it firmly. Size tells how often a clone was seen (once, few, many) or the class of an expanded clone, and some rows leave it out.

-,TRBJ2-1,TRBV29-1,TRBD1,CSARPPGQGAGEQFF,TGCAGCGCCCGTCCGCCGGGACAGGGGGCGGGGGAGCAGTTCTTC
-,TRBJ2-1,TRBV27,-,CASSSSSYNEQFF,TGTGCCAGCAGTTCTAGCTCCTACAATGAGCAGTTCTTC
-,TRBJ1-5,TRBV19,-,CASTGRPAYSNQPQHF,TGTGCCAGTACCGGCAGGCCCGCTTATAGCAATCAGCCCCAGCATTTT
-,TRBJ2-1,TRBV9,-,CASSVAGRTIYNEQFF,TGTGCCAGCAGCGTAGCTGGCAGGACTATCTACAATGAGCAGTTCTTC
once,TRBJ2-2,TRBV2,-,CASSLDITGELFF,TGTGCCAGCAGCCTCGACATAACCGGGGAGCTGTTTTTT
-,TRBJ2-7,TRBV6-5,TRBD1,CASSYSGTAAGGEQYF,TGTGCCAGCAGTTACTCGGGGACAGCCGCAGGGGGCGAGCAGTACTTC
-,TRBJ2-1,TRBV24-1,TRBD1,CATSDPSGTGSNNEQFF,TGTGCCACCAGTGACCCCTCCGGGACAGGGTCCAACAATGAGCAGTTCTTC
few,TRBJ2-6,TRBV6-5,-,CASTHTSGANVLTF,TGTGCCAGCACCCATACATCTGGGGCCAACGTCCTGACTTTC
-,TRBJ2-1,TRBV29-1,-,CSAEATPGQFF,TGCAGCGCCGAGGCGACGCCCGGGCAGTTCTTC
few,TRBJ1-6,TRBV6-1,-,CASSEGRGRWYNSPLHF,TGTGCCAGCAGTGAAGGGAGAGGGCGTTGGTATAATTCACCCCTCCACTTT
-,TRBJ2-7,TRBV2,-,CASSRTDAYEQYF,TGTGCCAGCAGTCGGACAGACGCCTACGAGCAGTACTTC
-,TRBJ2-1,TRBV10-2,TRBD2,CASSDLAGGSYNEQFF,TGCGCCAGCAGCGACCTAGCGGGAGGCTCCTACAATGAGCAGTTCTTC
once,TRBJ2-2,TRBV19,TRBD2,CASIRTSGNTGELFF,TGTGCCAGTATTAGGACTAGCGGTAACACCGGGGAGCTGTTTTTT
-,TRBJ2-3,TRBV19,TRBD2,CASRLAGAGTDTQYF,TGTGCCAGTAGGCTAGCGGGAGCGGGCACAGATACGCAGTATTTT
-,TRBJ2-1,TRBV21-1,-,CASSKLGGSVGEQFF,TGTGCCAGCAGCAAACTGGGAGGGAGCGTAGGTGAGCAGTTCTTC
-,TRBJ2-1,TRBV3-1/TRBV3-2,TRBD2,CASSPPGRGGFNEQFF,TGTGCCAGCAGCCCCCCGGGGCGGGGGGGCTTCAATGAGCAGTTCTTC
-,TRBJ1-1,TRBV4-1,-,CASSQESRGRTEAFF,TGCGCCAGCAGCCAAGAATCCAGGGGACGGACTGAAGCTTTCTTT
-,TRBJ2-1,TRBV18,TRBD1,CASSPAQGAYNEQFF,TGTGCCAGCTCACCCGCACAGGGGGCTTACAATGAGCAGTTCTTC
-,TRBJ2-5,TRBV10-3,TRBD1,CAISDFGQGAEETQYF,TGTGCCATCAGTGACTTCGGACAGGGGGCAGAAGAGACCCAGTACTTC
-,TRBJ2-2,TRBV18,-,CASSPSQGNTGELFF,TGTGCCAGCTCACCTTCGCAGGGGAACACCGGGGAGCTGTTTTTT
-,TRBJ2-2,TRBV7-3,-,CASSLNPSGGTGELFF,TGTGCCAGCAGCTTAAACCCCTCTGGAGGAACCGGGGAGCTGTTTTTT
-,TRBJ2-1,TRBV6-5,TRBD2,CASGASGRNEQFF,TGTGCCAGTGGGGCTAGCGGGAGAAATGAGCAGTTCTTC
-,TRBJ2-4,TRBV12-3/TRBV12-4,-,CASSPMSKNIQYF,TGTGCCAGCAGTCCTATGTCCAAAAACATTCAGTACTTC
-,TRBJ1-2,TRBV2,TRBD1,CASSEIGGRGSGGYTF,TGTGCCAGCAGTGAGATAGGGGGCAGGGGCTCTGGTGGCTACACCTTC
once,TRBJ2-2,TRBV7-2,-,CASSPRVTGELFF,TGTGCCAGCAGCCCCAGGGTAACCGGGGAGCTGTTTTTT
once,TRBJ2-1,TRBV7-2,-,CASSPHNTHVNEQFF,TGTGCCAGCAGCCCCCACAATACACACGTCAATGAGCAGTTCTTC
-,TRBJ2-3,TRBV6-5,-,CASTGTSPDTQYF,TGTGCCAGCACCGGGACTTCCCCGGATACGCAGTATTTT
few,TRBJ2-1,TRBV7-8,-,CASSASRLNEQFF,TGTGCCAGCAGCGCTAGTAGGTTAAATGAGCAGTTCTTC
-,TRBJ2-4,TRBV28,-,CASSPERQQGDKNIQYF,TGTGCCAGCAGTCCCGAGCGGCAACAGGGAGACAAAAACATTCAGTACTTC
-,TRBJ2-5,TRBV7-9,TRBD2,CASSLLAGRETQYF,TGTGCCAGCAGCTTACTAGCGGGACGGGAGACCCAGTACTTC
-,TRBJ2-7,TRBV19,-,CASSSTSSYEQYF,TGTGCCAGTAGTTCCACTAGCAGCTACGAGCAGTACTTC
few,TRBJ1-1,TRBV2,TRBD1,CASSETGEATVRGFF,TGTGCCAGCAGTGAAACAGGGGAAGCCACTGTCCGAGGATTCTTT
few,TRBJ1-5,TRBV30,-,CAWSVDRYQPQHF,TGTGCCTGGAGTGTAGACAGGTATCAGCCCCAGCATTTT
-,TRBJ2-7,TRBV10-3,-,CAISVGRGDEQYF,TGTGCCATCAGTGTGGGGAGGGGGGACGAGCAGTACTTC
-,TRBJ2-7,TRBV7-2,-,CASSLARGYEQYF,TGTGCCAGCAGCTTAGCGCGGGGATACGAGCAGTACTTC
few,TRBJ1-2,TRBV6-5,TRBD1,CASSPGQGIGYGYTF,TGTGCCAGCAGTCCCGGACAGGGAATCGGGTATGGCTACACCTTC
-,TRBJ1-4,TRBV27,TRBD1,CASSTRQGKLFF,TGTGCCAGCAGTACCCGACAGGGGAAACTGTTTTTT
-,TRBJ1-2,TRBV5-4,TRBD1,CASSSRTGDYGYTF,TGTGCCAGCAGCTCGAGGACAGGGGATTACGGCTACACCTTC
-,TRBJ2-7,TRBV27,TRBD1,CASSPDRTGYEQYF,TGTGCCAGCAGTCCGGACAGGACAGGGTACGAGCAGTACTTC
-,TRBJ2-1,TRBV5-1,-,CASSPVQGVYEQFF,TGCGCCAGCAGCCCCGTACAGGGTGTCTATGAGCAGTTCTTC
-,TRBJ1-5,TRBV2,-,CASSEARAGRQPQHF,TGTGCCAGCAGTGAAGCCCGGGCGGGGAGGCAGCCCCAGCATTTT
-,TRBJ2-1,TRBV5-1,TRBD2,CASSFGLVDEQFF,TGCGCCAGCAGCTTTGGACTAGTTGATGAGCAGTTCTTC
-,TRBJ2-1,TRBV6-5,-,CAAGSFNEQFF,TGTGCCGCCGGGAGCTTCAATGAGCAGTTCTTC
many,TRBJ1-2,TRBV5-4,-,CASSLLNYGYTF,TGTGCCAGCAGCTTACTTAACTATGGCTACACCTTC
few,TRBJ1-1,TRBV19,TRBD1,CASNPGQVGTEAFF,TGTGCCAGTAACCCCGGACAGGTAGGGACTGAAGCTTTCTTT
-,TRBJ1-1,TRBV28,-,CASSYAGNTEAFF,TGTGCCAGCAGTTACGCGGGCAACACTGAAGCTTTCTTT
once,TRBJ1-5,TRBV6-4,-,CASSEGGGNQPQHF,TGTGCCAGCAGTGAGGGGGGGGGCAATCAGCCCCAGCATTTT
few,TRBJ2-1,TRBV5-1,TRBD2,CASSLGTSGRAFSNEQFF,TGCGCCAGCAGCTTGGGGACTAGCGGGAGAGCCTTCTCCAATGAGCAGTTCTTC
few,TRBJ2-2,TRBV5-4,-,CASSLAGANTGELFF,TGTGCCAGCAGCTTGGCAGGGGCGAACACCGGGGAGCTGTTTTTT
-,TRBJ2-7,TRBV3-1/TRBV3-2,-,CASSQGARVYEQYF,TGTGCCAGCAGCCAAGGAGCACGAGTCTACGAGCAGTACTTC
once,TRBJ2-2,TRBV18,TRBD2,CASSVRTSGSSPGELFF,TGTGCCAGCTCAGTTCGGACTAGCGGGAGCTCTCCCGGGGAGCTGTTTTTT
-,TRBJ1-1,TRBV5-6,-,CASTPLDARETEAFF,TGTGCCAGCACCCCTTTAGATGCGAGGGAGACTGAAGCTTTCTTT
-,TRBJ2-1,TRBV2,TRBD2,CASSEREGRVDEQFF,TGTGCCAGCAGTGAGCGGGAGGGCCGGGTCGATGAGCAGTTCTTC
-,TRBJ1-1,TRBV19,-,CASRKLTPQGTNTEAFF,TGTGCCAGTAGAAAACTCACCCCCCAGGGGACGAACACTGAAGCTTTCTTT
-,TRBJ2-7,TRBV28,-,CASSFTRGFAYEQYF,TGTGCCAGCAGTTTTACCCGGGGATTTGCCTACGAGCAGTACTTC
-,TRBJ1-2,TRBV9,-,CASSEIPGAGYTF,TGTGCCAGCAGCGAGATACCAGGGGCTGGCTACACCTTC